This T cell receptor (beta chain) was recovered during a study of cytomegalovirus exposure and HLA in healthy donors. Primers for the PCR totalled 60 Vbeta and 13 Jbeta. Here immunoSEQ multiplex PCR was the method, and the copy in TCRdb shows in-frame clones only, minus some. The data show 150,000 to 200,000 clones, with less than 80% seen just once and 4.4% held by the top ten. The source material was PBMCs. This clonotype originated in a woman aged 30 to 39 in good health and CMV-seropositive.

The CDR3: CASSYSIVQVRETQYF. CDR3 bases: TGTGCCAGCAGTTACTCGATTGTCCAGGTCCGAGAGACCCAGTACTTC. This chain links TRBV6-5 with TRBJ2-5; D is undetermined. This CDR3 comprises 16 residues. Germline-derived CDR1 and CDR2 are MNHEY and SVGAGI. Trimming took 0 bases from V and 4 from J, leaving 15 bases between them.